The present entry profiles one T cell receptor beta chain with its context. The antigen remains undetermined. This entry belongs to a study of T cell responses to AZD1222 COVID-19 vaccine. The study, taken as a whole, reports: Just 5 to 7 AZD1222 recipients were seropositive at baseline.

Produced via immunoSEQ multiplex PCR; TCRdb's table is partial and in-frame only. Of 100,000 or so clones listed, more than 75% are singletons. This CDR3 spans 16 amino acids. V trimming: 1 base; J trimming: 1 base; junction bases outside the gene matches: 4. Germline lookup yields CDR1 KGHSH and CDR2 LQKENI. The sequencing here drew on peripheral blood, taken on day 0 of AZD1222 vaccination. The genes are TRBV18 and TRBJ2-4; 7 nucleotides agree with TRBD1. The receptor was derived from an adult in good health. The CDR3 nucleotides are TGTGCCAGCTCACCACAGGGGGCTGGGGCCAAAAACATTCAGTACTTC. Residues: CASSPQGAGAKNIQYF.